This TCR beta chain emerged from a study of shared T cell receptors in the human thymus. V was shortened by 11 bases and J by 3 bases, with 15 bases between the two germline ends. CDR3 size: 13 residues. The germline V gene has CDR1 MGHDK and CDR2 SYGVNS. The protocol was immunoSEQ multiplex PCR, while the TCRdb copy is restricted to in-frame clones and leaves out a portion. The profile shows under 850,000 clones, roughly 90% of them singletons. This sample was also put to use in a study of human thymus T cells. According to that study: Having corrective surgery for congenital heart defects, healthy Finnish infants were the ones who donated. Corrective heart surgery yielded resections, and these provided the thymus tissue. Thymic as well as blood repertoires seemed to favor certain V and J genes unevenly. A high degree of thymic repertoire overlap among unrelated individuals was reported in related research.

The sequence was obtained from a boy under three years old with a congenital heart defect. The chain recombines TRBV25-1 with TRBJ2-3, with D maybe TRBD2 (6 bases). Sequencing was performed on thymocytes. The CDR3 sequence is CAFEVRGTDTQYF. The CDR3 DNA reads TGTGCCTTTGAAGTCCGGGGGACAGATACGCAGTATTTT.